A single sample gave rise to the 29 T cell receptor beta chains below, sequenced in a study of post-analysis software for immune sequencing data. cDNA libraries for TCR beta contained unique molecular identifiers. A single record per CDR3 protein comes from TCRdb applying MiXCR to the PCR reads. The sample holds approximately 690,000 distinct CDR3 sequences, more than 50% seen once. Their antigens remain unidentified. Study-level results: In patients, about 5 TRBV segments were more frequent than in controls, with TRBV5-6, TRBV5-1 and TRBV20-1 among them.

The sample consisted of blood. These receptors were taken from a girl aged 2 to 9 with multiple sclerosis.

This clonotype was detected a few times. The chain recombines TRBV27 with TRBJ2-5; 7 bases align to TRBD1. This CDR3 region has 15 residues. Germline CDR1 and CDR2: MNHEY and SMNVEV (reference sequence). Trimming cost V 3 bases and J 2 bases; bases outside gene matches: 6. CDR3 DNA: TGTGCCAGCAGTTTTGAGAGGGGGCGGCAAGAGACCCAGTACTTC. It translates to CASSFERGRQETQYF.

The chain links TRBV6-5 to TRBJ1-2, with D possibly matching TRBD1 (6 bases). Trimming pared 10 bases from V and 2 bases from J, leaving 11 bases between. This CDR3 has 12 amino acids. From germline, CDR1 is MNHEY and CDR2 SVGAGI. CDR3 in amino acids: CATRTGNYGYTF. The CDR3 nucleotides are TGTGCCACCCGAACAGGGAACTATGGCTACACCTTC.

Details on this clonotype: One end of the junction does not line up with germline, which may come from a read error. The V and J genes are TRBV29-1 and TRBJ1-2; 8 positions match TRBD1. CDR3 length: 14 amino acids. Germline loops: CDR1 SQVTM, CDR2 ANQGSEA. CDR3 sequence: CSVYEGDRTYGHTF. CDR3 nucleotides: TGCAGCGTCTACGAGGGGGACAGGACCTATGGCCACACCTTC. Looking up the rest from reference TRBV29-1 and TRBJ1-2 gives the full variable domain: SAVISQKPSRDICQRGTSLTIQCQVDSQVTMMFWYRQQPGQSLTLIATANQGSEATYESGFVIDKFPISRPNLTFSTLTVSNMSPEDSSIYLCSVYEGDRTYGHTFGSGTRLTVV.

The chain joins TRBV6-2 or TRBV6-3 to TRBJ2-3, with a possible D match to TRBD1 (6 bases). The CDR3 runs 15 residues. From germline, CDR1 is MNHEY and CDR2 SVGEGT. With 4 bases removed from V and 2 bases from J, the gap between germline ends came to 13 bases. The DNA for the CDR3 is TGTGCCAGCAGTTCGGTGGGACACTCCACAGATACGCAGTATTTT. Amino acids: CASSSVGHSTDTQYF.

The sample holds a few counts of this clonotype. This chain connects TRBV29-1 to TRBJ2-3; perhaps TRBD1 as D (5 bases). V was pared by 4 bases and J by 2 bases, with 10 bases between. Per germline, CDR1 SQVTM and CDR2 ANQGSEA. There are 13 residues in the CDR3. CDR3 region: CSVVSGSTDTQYF. The CDR3 region has the DNA TGCAGCGTTGTGTCAGGGTCCACAGATACGCAGTATTTT.

The V gene is TRBV12-5, the J gene TRBJ2-5, with D hard to call. TRBJ2-7 matches the DNA end more closely, so the J call is doubtful. CDR1 and CDR2 (germline): LGHNT, FRNRAP. This CDR3 comprises 12 residues. The CDR3 sequence is CASGPGLDEQYF. CDR3 nucleotide sequence: TGTGCTAGTGGCCCTGGGTTGGACGAGCAGTACTTC.

CDR3 sequence reads: CASSFGSSNQPQHF. DNA for the CDR3: TGTGCCAGCAGTTTCGGCAGTAGCAATCAGCCCCAGCATTTT. The chain uses TRBV12-3 or TRBV12-4 and TRBJ1-5; unclear D gene. The V end lost 3 bases, the J end lost 0 bases, and 6 bases lay between the germline ends. This CDR3 has 14 residues.

The chain links TRBV6-5 to TRBJ2-3; 12 bases align to TRBD2. The CDR3 totals 16 residues. Looked up from germline, CDR1 is MNHEY and CDR2 is SVGAGI. Trimming cost V 7 bases and J 4 bases; bases outside gene matches: 9. The CDR3 sequence: CASTTTASGGADTQYF. CDR3 sequence (DNA): TGTGCCAGCACCACAACGGCTAGCGGGGGGGCAGATACGCAGTATTTT.

This clonotype was detected many times. This chain links TRBV7-6 with TRBJ2-7; D is perhaps TRBD1 (5 bases). CDR1 and CDR2 from the germline V gene are SGHVS and FNYEAQ. CDR3 size: 13 residues. V was trimmed by 1 base and J by 6 bases, leaving 10 bases between them. The CDR3 loop reads CASSLESRGEQYF. In DNA form, the CDR3 reads TGTGCCAGCAGCTTAGAAAGTAGGGGCGAGCAGTACTTC.

The chain combines TRBV2 with TRBJ2-4; D is unresolved. The CDR3 is 12 residues long. Trimming pared 7 bases from V and 6 bases from J, leaving 10 bases between. CDR1 is SNHLY and CDR2 is FYNNEI in the germline V gene. The CDR3 loop is CASKALINIQYF. CDR3 sequence (DNA): TGTGCCAGCAAGGCCCTAATAAACATTCAGTACTTC.

This clonotype was counted only a few times. This chain connects TRBV20-1 to TRBJ2-5, with a tentative D call TRBD2 (6 bases). The ends were cut back, 0 bases at V and 1 base at J, with 12 bases in the middle. CDR1 and CDR2 from the germline V gene are DFQATT and SNEGSKA (reference sequence). CDR3 length: 15 residues. CDR3 DNA sequence: TGCAGTGCTAGAGATAGGACGGGGGTCCAAGAGACCCAGTACTTC. This encodes CSARDRTGVQETQYF.

The chain employs TRBV6-5 and TRBJ1-1, with TRBD1 as a possible D gene (5 bases). V was clipped by 4 bases and J by 1 base, with 13 bases between them. This CDR3 comprises 15 residues. Germline V gene sequence: CDR1 MNHEY, CDR2 SVGAGI. CDR3 amino acids: CASSLWTRRNTEAFF. Here the CDR3 DNA reads TGTGCCAGCAGTTTGTGGACAAGGCGGAACACTGAAGCTTTCTTT.

This rearrangement joins TRBV18 to TRBJ2-1; 8 bases align to TRBD2. CDR1 is KGHSH, CDR2 LQKENI, per germline. After removal of 5 bases from V and 5 bases from J, the junction contained 14 bases not matched to a gene. The CDR3 has 17 residues. DNA for the CDR3: TGTGCCAGCTCAGACATGGAGCCGGGACTAGGAGACAATGAGCAGTTCTTC. Translated: CASSDMEPGLGDNEQFF.

The chain is built from TRBV18 and TRBJ2-3; 8 bases are a match to TRBD2. This CDR3 is built from 13 residues. J gave up 5 bases and V 5 bases, and 3 bases lay outside the gene matches. Germline V gene sequence: CDR1 KGHSH, CDR2 LQKENI. The CDR3 here is CASSASGGDTQYF. The CDR3 bases are TGTGCCAGCTCAGCCAGCGGGGGAGATACGCAGTATTTT.

The V gene is TRBV21-1, the J gene TRBJ2-5; the D call in the table, TRBD1, was not verified against the DNA. Judging by the DNA end, TRBJ2-7 fits better; the J call may be wrong. TRBV21-1 is a recognized pseudogene. The CDR3 is 16 amino acids. CDR3: CASSNMGVPPWYEQYF. The CDR3 DNA follows: TGTGCCAGCAGCAACATGGGGGTACCCCCCTGGTACGAGCAGTACTTC.

This clonotype was seen only once. The chain is built from TRBV6-2 or TRBV6-3 and TRBJ1-5, with D perhaps TRBD1 (5 bases). Germline CDR1 is MNHEY and CDR2 is SVGEGT. CDR3 size: 13 residues. The V end was cut by 6 bases, the J end by 5 bases, with 11 bases between. The CDR3 spells CASSRDGYQPQHF. The CDR3 nucleotides are TGTGCCAGCAGCCGGGACGGCTATCAGCCCCAGCATTTT.

The V gene is TRBV7-2, the J gene TRBJ2-1, with 7 bases aligning to TRBD1. With V trimmed by 2 bases and J by 3 bases, 10 bases remained unmatched. There are 17 residues in the CDR3. Germline V gene lookup returns CDR1 SGHTA and CDR2 FQGNSA. CDR3 amino acids: CASSLIQGFWHYNEQFF. CDR3 bases: TGTGCCAGCAGCTTAATACAGGGGTTTTGGCACTACAATGAGCAGTTCTTC.

The V call is TRBV7-2, the J call TRBJ2-1; tentative D call: TRBD1 (6 bases). The germline V gene has CDR1 SGHTA and CDR2 FQGNSA. V was shortened by 5 bases and J by 8 bases, with 13 bases between the two germline ends. The CDR3 runs to 13 residues. As DNA, the CDR3 is TGTGCCAGCAGCCTACAGGGTTCACATGAGCAGTTCTTC. Protein: CASSLQGSHEQFF.

The chain carries TRBV4-2 and TRBJ1-1; D uncertain. V dropped 1 base and J dropped 0 bases, with 9 bases sitting between them. CDR1 is LGHNA, CDR2 YNFKEQ, per germline. The CDR3 has 15 amino acids. The CDR3 DNA sequence: TGTGCCAGCAGCCAAGGACGGAGAATGAACACTGAAGCTTTCTTT. Its translation: CASSQGRRMNTEAFF.

This clonotype has just a few counts. This chain connects TRBV5-1 to TRBJ2-5; D possibly corresponds to TRBD1 (5 bases). This CDR3 is built from 15 residues. The germline V gene has CDR1 SGHRS and CDR2 YFSETQ. V dropped 0 bases and J dropped 1 base, with 10 bases sitting between them. CDR3 nucleotides: TGCGCCAGCAGCTTGGATCCAGGGATCCAAGAGACCCAGTACTTC. Residues: CASSLDPGIQETQYF.

This chain connects TRBV20-1 to TRBJ1-2; the D gene is possibly TRBD1 (5 bases). The CDR3 has 14 amino acids. Germline CDR1 DFQATT, CDR2 SNEGSKA (reference sequence). The ends were cut back, 0 bases at V and 7 bases at J, with 15 bases in the middle. CDR3 bases: TGCAGTGCTAGAGATAGTAGGGGCAAAGGTGGCTACACCTTC. Translating gives CSARDSRGKGGYTF.

The rearrangement joins TRBV4-1 to TRBJ2-7, with D hard to call. Germline-derived CDR1 and CDR2 are MGHRA and YSYEKL. V was pared by 0 bases and J by 3 bases, with 9 bases between. This CDR3 region has 14 residues. The CDR3 spells CASSQESRGYEQYF. CDR3 nucleotide sequence: TGCGCCAGCAGCCAAGAGTCCCGTGGCTACGAGCAGTACTTC.

The V call is TRBV25-1, the J call TRBJ1-5; D is uncertain. Germline V gene lookup returns CDR1 MGHDK and CDR2 SYGVNS. Trimming took off 4 bases at V and 4 bases at J, with 5 bases between the two ends. This CDR3 contains 12 residues. The DNA of the CDR3 is TGTGCCAGCAGTGTCGGGAATCAGCCCCAGCATTTT. It codes for CASSVGNQPQHF.

The chain is built from TRBV2 and TRBJ2-6; TRBD1 matches at 7 bases. CDR1 SNHLY and CDR2 FYNNEI come from the germline V gene. Germline trimming cut 6 bases from V and 3 bases from J; bases unmatched to any gene: 11. CDR3 length equals 17 residues. The DNA of the CDR3 is TGTGCCAGCAGATCCAAGGGGGCCTTTGGTGGGGCCAACGTCCTGACTTTC. This translates into CASRSKGAFGGANVLTF.

This sequence joins TRBV20-1 and TRBJ2-5; D is unresolved. The J call may be in error: the DNA end matches TRBJ2-7 better. Germline V gene lookup returns CDR1 DFQATT and CDR2 SNEGSKA (reference sequence). CDR3 size: 11 residues. In nucleotides, the CDR3 is TGCAGTGCTCAGGAATTATACGAGCAGTACTTC. It codes for CSAQELYEQYF.

This clonotype has only a few counts. This chain uses TRBV15 with TRBJ2-1; 7 positions match TRBD1. CDR1 is LNHNV and CDR2 is YYDKDF in the germline V gene (reference sequence). CDR3 size: 15 residues. Unmatched junction bases numbered 6, after V lost 3 bases and J lost 4 bases. The DNA for the CDR3 is TGTGCCACCAGCAGGCCCAGGGGGTTGTACAATGAGCAGTTCTTC. Its protein is CATSRPRGLYNEQFF.

This clonotype was found a few times. J is TRBJ2-1 and V is TRBV5-1, with 12 bases fitting TRBD2. Germline V gene lookup returns CDR1 SGHRS and CDR2 YFSETQ. The CDR3 is 17 residues long. V was pared by 0 bases and J by 3 bases, with 4 bases of the junction left unmatched. CDR3 coding DNA: TGCGCCAGCAGCTTGGCGCCTAGCGGGAGGGTCTACAATGAGCAGTTCTTC. Encoded protein: CASSLAPSGRVYNEQFF.

This clonotype has more than one count but fewer than ten. V and J are TRBV12-5 and TRBJ2-1; D is ambiguous. The CDR3 totals 13 residues. Germline V gene sequence: CDR1 LGHNT, CDR2 FRNRAP. V was trimmed by 0 bases and J by 6 bases, leaving 6 bases between them. CDR3 sequence (DNA): TGTGCTAGTGGTTTGGTACAAGGCAATGAGCAGTTCTTC. Its protein product is CASGLVQGNEQFF. Full variable domain (remainder filled in from reference TRBV12-5 and TRBJ2-1): DARVTQTPRHKVTEMGQEVTMRCQPILGHNTVFWYRQTMMQGLELLAYFRNRAPLDDSGMPKDRFSAEMPDATLATLKIQPSEPRDSAVYFCASGLVQGNEQFFGPGTRLTVL.

The V and J genes are TRBV20-1 and TRBJ2-1; 9 nucleotides align to TRBD1. CDR3 length: 17 amino acids. Trimming took 1 base from V and 6 from J; bases not matched to a gene: 13. Germline CDR1 is DFQATT and CDR2 is SNEGSKA (reference sequence). This CDR3 reads CSARAALQGALPNEQFF. The CDR3 DNA reads as TGCAGTGCTAGAGCAGCGTTACAGGGGGCGCTACCCAATGAGCAGTTCTTC.